The entry below describes one TCR beta chain. What it recognizes is unknown. The CDR3 covers 14 residues. The germline CDR1 and CDR2 sequences are MGHDK and SYGVNS. The V gene end was trimmed by 5 bases and the J gene end by 8 bases; junction bases not matched to a gene: 6. The entry originates in a study of cytomegalovirus exposure and HLA in healthy donors. Study results and limitations: The study listed approximately 160 cytomegalovirus-associated TCR beta chains. Follow-up analysis found HLA locus-dependent TCR association rates, highest for DRB1 and lowest for HLA-C. Clonal expansion, a later analysis showed, was greater in HLA-associated TCR beta chains than in equally common others. Analyzed later, most CMV-associated TCR beta chains appeared HLA-restricted.

The PCR used 60 Vbeta and 13 Jbeta primers. Using immunoSEQ multiplex PCR, the repertoire was profiled, and TCRdb retains in-frame clones only, with some absent. This table holds some 130,000 clones, 65% to 90% found once. The origin of this receptor is a girl aged 2 to 9 in good health and CMV-seronegative. The V gene is TRBV25-1, the J gene TRBJ1-4; 9 bases agree with TRBD1. Sequenced: PBMCs. CDR3 DNA sequence: TGTGCCAGCAGTCGCGGGACAGGGTCCGAAAAACTGTTTTTT. Protein: CASSRGTGSEKLFF.